The 26 T cell receptor beta chains reported below all come from one sample, sequenced in a study of cytotoxic CD8 clonotypes in ibrutinib-treated CLL. Assay: immunoSEQ multiplex PCR; the TCRdb copy retains only in-frame clones and omits some. The table shows 45,000 to 65,000 clones, with 70% to 90% occurring only once. Material: PBMCs, obtained after 24 months of ibrutinib treatment. The receptors were sampled from a human donor with chronic lymphocytic leukemia.

This clone showed up just once. The V call is TRBV21-1, the J call TRBJ1-5. TRBV21-1 is tagged as a pseudogene. CDR3 length: 17 amino acids. CDR3 nucleotides: TGTGCCAGCAACAAAAGCGGCGGACTCTATAGCAATCAGCCCCAGCATTTT. It encodes CASNKSGGLYSNQPQHF.

This chain links TRBV7-2 with TRBJ1-2; 11 bases map to TRBD1. Germline V lookup: CDR1 SGHTA, CDR2 FQGNSA. With V trimmed by 3 bases and J by 0 bases, 9 bases remained unmatched. The CDR3 is 18 residues long. The CDR3 reads CASSLDRGRIPTNYGYTF. CDR3 coding DNA: TGTGCCAGCAGCTTGGACAGGGGGCGCATCCCCACTAACTATGGCTACACCTTC.

The CDR3 loop reads CASSPINGVYNYGYTF. Here the CDR3 DNA reads TGTGCCAGCAGCCCCATTAATGGGGTCTATAACTATGGCTACACCTTC. The rearrangement uses TRBV11-2 and TRBJ1-2, with D unresolved. The CDR3 runs 16 residues. V shed 5 bases and J shed 1 base, with 17 bases lying between them. Germline V CDR1 and CDR2: SGHAT, FQNNGV.

The J gene is TRBJ2-1, the V gene TRBV25-1; possibly TRBD2 for D (7 bases). The germline V and J ends were trimmed by 3 bases and 10 bases, with 13 bases remaining between them. CDR1 MGHDK and CDR2 SYGVNS come from the germline V gene. The CDR3 is 13 residues long. CDR3 DNA sequence: TGTGCCAGCAGTGACAGTGGGAGGGGGGAGCAGTTCTTC. This codes for CASSDSGRGEQFF.

This sequence joins TRBV11-2 and TRBJ2-7; 9 bases agree with TRBD1. Germline CDR1 is SGHAT and CDR2 is FQNNGV. Trimming cost V 5 bases and J 2 bases; bases outside gene matches: 16. This CDR3 region has 18 residues. CDR3 sequence (DNA): TGTGCCAGCAGCCCCTACCTAGGCGGGACAGGGCTCACCTACGAGCAGTACTTC. This translates into CASSPYLGGTGLTYEQYF.

This sequence joins TRBV5-4 and TRBJ2-5; a weak D match, TRBD1 (7 bases). Trimming removed 6 bases from V and 5 bases from J, with 17 bases in between. The CDR3 contains 14 residues. Germline lookup yields CDR1 SGHNT and CDR2 YYREEE (reference sequence). CDR3 sequence reads: CASTESTGRETQYF. The CDR3 coding sequence is TGTGCCAGCACCGAATCGACAGGGAGGGAGACCCAGTACTTC.

The V gene is TRBV19, the J gene TRBJ2-2, with a weak D call TRBD2 (6 bases). The germline V gene has CDR1 LNHDA and CDR2 SQIVND (reference sequence). Trimming cost V 3 bases and J 5 bases, with 13 bases left between them. The CDR3 totals 15 residues. CDR3 loop: CASSMVLASTGELFF. In nucleotides, the CDR3 is TGTGCCAGTAGTATGGTCCTAGCGAGTACCGGGGAGCTGTTTTTT.

The V call is TRBV6-5, the J call TRBJ2-3, with TRBD2 matching 16 bases. The CDR3 totals 16 residues. Germline V CDR1 and CDR2: MNHEY, SVGAGI. V lost 0 bases and J lost 9; bases outside the gene matches: 3. Here the CDR3 DNA reads TGTGCCAGCAGTTACTCGGAGGGACTAGCGGGAGGGACGCAGTATTTT. It encodes CASSYSEGLAGGTQYF.

The CDR3 DNA is TGTGCCACCAGCAGAGGAGGGACAGGGAGTAACTATGGCTACACCTTC. Its translation is CATSRGGTGSNYGYTF. V and J are TRBV15 and TRBJ1-2, with 9 bases identical to TRBD1. J was trimmed by 1 base and V by 1 base; bases with no gene match: 4. This CDR3 spans 16 amino acids. CDR1 and CDR2 from the germline V gene are LNHNV and YYDKDF (reference sequence).

V and J are TRBV19 and TRBJ1-2, with 8 bases aligning to TRBD1. Germline CDR1 is LNHDA and CDR2 is SQIVND (reference sequence). The V segment lost 4 bases and the J segment 7 bases; nucleotides outside the gene matches: 5. This CDR3 region has 13 residues. For the CDR3, the DNA is TGTGCCAGTAGTAGCAACAGGGGGTCTGGCTACACCTTC. The encoded protein is CASSSNRGSGYTF.

The rearrangement links TRBV5-6 to TRBJ2-3; D unclear. Germline V lookup: CDR1 SGHDT, CDR2 YYEEEE. The CDR3 loop spans 15 amino acids. The V gene lost 5 bases and the J gene lost 0 bases, with 13 bases spanning the gap. DNA for the CDR3: TGTGCCAGCAGTCTTGGTTACCCTAGCACAGATACGCAGTATTTT. Its protein product is CASSLGYPSTDTQYF.

The chain is built from TRBV28 and TRBJ1-5; no clear D. V lost 5 bases to trimming and J lost 8 bases, with 13 bases between them. CDR3 length: 13 residues. CDR1 is MDHEN and CDR2 is SYDVKM in the germline V gene. CDR3 in amino acids: CASSTRRVEPQHF. Written as DNA, the CDR3 is TGTGCCAGCAGTACTAGGAGGGTCGAGCCCCAGCATTTT.

The rearrangement uses TRBV5-1 and TRBJ1-2, with TRBD1 matching 9 bases. The CDR3 runs to 13 residues. The junction had 6 bases not matched to a gene; V was cut back by 4 bases and J by 8 bases. CDR1 is SGHRS, CDR2 YFSETQ, per germline. In DNA form, the CDR3 reads TGCGCCAGCAGCCTACAGGGGGCGAGGGGCTACACCTTC. This sequence encodes CASSLQGARGYTF.

The rearrangement uses TRBV9 and TRBJ1-3, with 10 bases identical to TRBD1. Germline V gene lookup returns CDR1 SGDLS and CDR2 YYNGEE. V dropped 6 bases and J dropped 2; count of bases not matched to a gene: 2. The CDR3 totals 14 residues. The CDR3 DNA reads as TGTGCCAGCACCGGGACAGGGGCTGGAAACACCATATATTTT. This translates into CASTGTGAGNTIYF. The full variable domain, completed using reference TRBV9 and TRBJ1-3, is DSGVTQTPKHLITATGQRVTLRCSPRSGDLSVYWYQQSLDQGLQFLIQYYNGEERAKGNILERFSAQQFPDLHSELNLSSLELGDSALYFCASTGTGAGNTIYFGEGSWLTVV.

The chain combines TRBV6-1 with TRBJ2-3; no clear D gene. Deletions cut 7 bases from V and 6 bases from J, with 14 bases between. The CDR3 totals 13 residues. Per the germline V gene, CDR1 is MNHNS and CDR2 is SASEGT. CDR3 sequence reads: CASTGARLDTQYF. The CDR3 DNA sequence: TGTGCCAGCACGGGCGCACGGTTGGATACGCAGTATTTT.

This clone was recorded once. This chain uses TRBV5-1 with TRBJ2-1; 14 bases are a match to TRBD2. Germline-derived CDR1 and CDR2 are SGHRS and YFSETQ. J lost 4 bases, V lost 3 bases, and 12 bases had no gene match. CDR3 length: 19 residues. The CDR3 nucleotides are TGCGCCAGCAGCTCGGGACTAGCGGGAGTTAGAGTCCTATACAATGAGCAGTTCTTC. It translates to CASSSGLAGVRVLYNEQFF.

The rearrangement joins TRBV4-3 to TRBJ2-7; a possible D gene is TRBD1 (5 bases). The germline V gene has CDR1 LGHNA and CDR2 YSLEER. V dropped 4 bases and J dropped 0 bases, with 19 bases sitting between them. CDR3 size: 17 residues. The CDR3 here is CASSPLPTGKSSYEQYF. The CDR3 region has the DNA TGCGCCAGCAGCCCCCTACCAACAGGCAAGAGCTCCTACGAGCAGTACTTC.

The chain uses TRBV28 and TRBJ2-5, with D maybe TRBD1 (5 bases). V dropped 5 bases and J dropped 5 bases, with 9 bases sitting between them. This CDR3 spans 12 amino acids. Germline loops: CDR1 MDHEN, CDR2 SYDVKM. In DNA form, the CDR3 reads TGTGCCAGCAGTCCAGGGCGCGAGACCCAGTACTTC. Protein product: CASSPGRETQYF. The entire variable domain, with the rest obtained from reference TRBV28 and TRBJ2-5, is as follows: DVKVTQSSRYLVKRTGEKVFLECVQDMDHENMFWYRQDPGLGLRLIYFSYDVKMKEKGDIPEGYSVSREKKERFSLILESASTNQTSMYLCASSPGRETQYFGPGTRLLVL.

There are a few counts of this clone. The chain recombines TRBV28 with TRBJ1-1, with unresolved D. The germline V and J ends were trimmed by 0 bases and 1 base, with 15 bases remaining between them. The CDR3 totals 17 residues. In germline, CDR1 is MDHEN, CDR2 SYDVKM. The CDR3 reads CASSLWQYNATNTEAFF. CDR3 coding DNA: TGTGCCAGCAGTTTATGGCAATACAATGCCACGAACACTGAAGCTTTCTTT.

The chain carries TRBV4-1 and TRBJ1-5; 9 bases map to TRBD1. The germline V gene encodes CDR1 MGHRA and CDR2 YSYEKL. V shed 2 bases, J shed 7 bases, and the junction held 6 bases outside the gene matches. The CDR3 spans 15 residues. The CDR3 loop is CASSQSTGGRQPQHF. The CDR3 DNA reads as TGCGCCAGCAGCCAATCTACAGGGGGCCGACAGCCCCAGCATTTT.

V gene TRBV18 combines with J gene TRBJ2-7; 7 nucleotides line up with TRBD1. Germline assignment: CDR1 KGHSH and CDR2 LQKENI. J gave up 5 bases and V 5 bases, and 6 bases lay outside the gene matches. CDR3 length: 13 amino acids. The CDR3 DNA sequence: TGTGCCAGCTCAACTGGACAGGCGAACGAGCAGTACTTC. It yields the protein CASSTGQANEQYF.

The chain combines TRBV6-1 with TRBJ1-5; D gene uncertain. Germline lookup yields CDR1 MNHNS and CDR2 SASEGT. V was cut by 7 bases and J by 4 bases, with 11 bases left in between. The CDR3 is 13 residues long. CDR3 sequence reads: CASTGQRNQPQHF. CDR3 sequence (DNA): TGTGCCAGCACCGGGCAGCGAAATCAGCCCCAGCATTTT.

The V gene is TRBV4-3, the J gene TRBJ2-4; 14 bases line up with TRBD2. V lost 4 bases, J lost 1 base, and 6 bases stayed unmatched. This CDR3 region has 18 residues. Germline CDR1 is LGHNA and CDR2 is YSLEER. The CDR3: CASSPGLAGEMAKNIQYF. The CDR3 coding sequence is TGCGCCAGCAGCCCGGGACTAGCGGGGGAGATGGCCAAAAACATTCAGTACTTC.

The V gene is TRBV11-3, the J gene TRBJ2-7; 7 nucleotides line up with TRBD2. The germline gives CDR1 SGHNT, CDR2 YENEEA. The J segment lost 0 bases and the V segment lost 0 bases, leaving 5 bases of the junction unmatched. This CDR3 spans 16 amino acids. The chain's CDR3 is CASSLERRETSYEQYF. The DNA for the CDR3 is TGTGCCAGCAGCTTAGAACGGCGGGAGACCTCCTACGAGCAGTACTTC.

This rearrangement joins TRBV10-3 to TRBJ2-1; TRBD1 or TRBD2 may be the D gene (5 bases each). The V gene lost 8 bases and the J gene lost 6 bases, with 17 bases spanning the gap. The CDR3 totals 14 residues. Germline V gene sequence: CDR1 ENHRY, CDR2 SYGVKD. CDR3 in DNA: TGTGCCATCGCCCGGGACGAAGGCCTCAATGAGCAGTTCTTC. Translation gives CAIARDEGLNEQFF.

Many counts were recorded for this clone. V and J are TRBV19 and TRBJ2-2, with TRBD2 identical over 7 bases. The CDR3 is 16 residues long. Per the germline V gene, CDR1 is LNHDA and CDR2 is SQIVND (reference sequence). J gave up 1 base and V 7 bases, and 9 bases lay outside the gene matches. The CDR3 region is CASTDPLAGNTGELFF. The CDR3 region has the DNA TGTGCCAGTACCGACCCCTTAGCGGGGAACACCGGGGAGCTGTTTTTT. Drawing the rest from reference TRBV19 and TRBJ2-2, the complete variable domain is DGGITQSPKYLFRKEGQNVTLSCEQNLNHDAMYWYRQDPGQGLRLIYYSQIVNDFQKGDIAEGYSVSREKKESFPLTVTSAQKNPTAFYLCASTDPLAGNTGELFFGEGSRLTVL.